The T cell receptor (beta chain) under discussion was sequenced for a study of blood T cell repertoires in COVID-19. Study overall: The origin of the acute and convalescent COVID-19 samples was the United States, Italy and Spain. T cells, B-cell-depleted T cells, or PBMCs provided the cDNA or gDNA that served as material.

The V segment lost 4 bases and the J segment 5 bases; nucleotides outside the gene matches: 12. Germline V gene lookup returns CDR1 SGHRS and CDR2 YFSETQ. The CDR3 runs 18 residues. In the original processing: Scientists estimated how many nucleated cells there were by amplifying reference gene primers. TCRdb keeps only in-frame clones here, not all; method: immunoSEQ multiplex PCR. D and trimming were read from the DNA, whereas the V and J calls and clone size are those reported in that table. Of over 50,000 clones detected, around 86% appear once; the ten largest clones hold roughly 15%. The chain uses TRBV5-1 and TRBJ2-2; 12 nucleotides agree with TRBD2. Sequenced material: peripheral blood. This TCR derives from a human donor in a cohort sampled during active COVID-19. CDR3 sequence reads: CASSAALTSGRGTGELFF. The CDR3 DNA reads TGCGCCAGCAGCGCGGCCCTGACTAGCGGGAGAGGTACCGGGGAGCTGTTTTTT.